These 21 T cell receptor beta chains came from one sample sequenced in a study of T cell clonotyping in hematopoietic cell transplantation. Regarding time point: recipient sample about 28 days before transplant, after cytoreduction. Clones were sequenced by immunoSEQ multiplex PCR, and TCRdb holds only the in-frame ones, with some missing. The sample has some 16,000 clones, roughly 93% seen once; the top ten hold around 2%. The input for sequencing was peripheral blood mononuclear cells, taken before stem cell transplant. The receptors were sampled from a man aged 18 to 29 with biphenotypic leukemia. Some clones in this sample may be carry-over from other donors' samples.

The chain links TRBV7-9 to TRBJ1-4; maybe TRBD1 (6 bases). CDR3 length equals 17 residues. Germline CDR1 is SEHNR and CDR2 is FQNEAQ (reference sequence). Trimming removed 5 bases at V and 4 bases at J, with 20 bases between. The chain's CDR3 is CASSKYQGQGFNEKLFF. CDR3 sequence (DNA): TGTGCCAGCAGCAAATACCAGGGGCAGGGCTTTAATGAAAAACTGTTTTTT. The whole variable domain, filled in from reference TRBV7-9 and TRBJ1-4, reads DTGVSQNPRHKITKRGQNVTFRCDPISEHNRLYWYRQTLGQGPEFLTYFQNEAQLEKSRLLSDRFSAERPKGSFSTLEIQRTEQGDSAMYLCASSKYQGQGFNEKLFFGSGTQLSVL.

The rearrangement uses TRBV7-2 and TRBJ2-7, with a possible D match to TRBD1 (6 bases). Germline-derived CDR1 and CDR2 are SGHTA and FQGNSA. V lost 5 bases and J lost 5, with 22 bases in between. The CDR3 spans 16 residues. This CDR3 reads CASSASLGQGRDEQYF. The CDR3 DNA follows: TGTGCCAGCAGCGCCTCGTTGGGGCAGGGGAGAGACGAGCAGTACTTC.

This chain joins TRBV7-8 and TRBJ2-5, with a tentative D call TRBD2 (6 bases). Germline CDR1 SGHVS, CDR2 FQNEAQ. Trimming took 5 bases from V and 2 from J, leaving 12 bases between them. There are 14 residues in the CDR3. In nucleotides, the CDR3 is TGTGCCAGCAGCCCCCGGGAGACGCAAGAGACCCAGTACTTC. This translates into CASSPRETQETQYF. Variable domain in full (rest from reference TRBV7-8 and TRBJ2-5): GAGVSQSPRYKVAKRGQDVALRCDPISGHVSLFWYQQALGQGPEFLTYFQNEAQLDKSGLPSDRFFAERPEGSVSTLKIQRTQQEDSAVYLCASSPRETQETQYFGPGTRLLVL.

This clone was counted a single time. The chain employs TRBV11-2 and TRBJ2-5, with D unresolved. The CDR3 totals 13 residues. V lost 4 bases, J lost 0 bases, and 6 bases lay in between. Germline assignment: CDR1 SGHAT and CDR2 FQNNGV. DNA of the CDR3: TGTGCCAGCAGCTCCCAGTACCAAGAGACCCAGTACTTC. Translated, it gives CASSSQYQETQYF.

This clone was seen just once. The chain employs TRBV30 and TRBJ1-2; D is undetermined. Trimming removed 1 base at V and 3 bases at J, with 6 bases between. Germline values: CDR1 GTSNPN, CDR2 SVGIG (reference sequence). This CDR3 has 12 residues. The CDR3 coding sequence is TGTGCCTGGAGTGAGCAGTACTATGGCTACACCTTC. It codes for CAWSEQYYGYTF. Complete variable domain (other parts from reference TRBV30 and TRBJ1-2): SQTIHQWPATLVQPVGSPLSLECTVEGTSNPNLYWYRQAAGRGLQLLFYSVGIGQISSEVPQNLSASRPQDRQFILSSKKLLLSDSGFYLCAWSEQYYGYTFGSGTRLTVV.

V gene TRBV6-5 combines with J gene TRBJ1-5, with a possible D match to TRBD1 (5 bases). Trimming stripped 5 bases from V and 7 bases from J, with 15 bases between. CDR1 and CDR2 (germline): MNHEY, SVGAGI. This CDR3 region has 14 residues. CDR3 in DNA: TGTGCCAGCAGTCCGATCGGGGCTGGACAGCCCCAGCATTTT. It specifies CASSPIGAGQPQHF.

V and J are TRBV7-2 and TRBJ2-3; 11 bases fit TRBD2. CDR1 and CDR2 from the germline V gene are SGHTA and FQGNSA. This CDR3 region has 17 residues. V shed 5 bases and J 2 bases; nucleotides not matched to a gene: 9. The CDR3 DNA follows: TGTGCCAGCAGCGAAGGGTCTAGCGGGGGGATCACAGATACGCAGTATTTT. Encoded protein: CASSEGSSGGITDTQYF.

This clone came up once. The rearrangement joins TRBV6-5 to TRBJ2-7; D possibly matches TRBD1 or TRBD2 (5 bases each). The CDR3 is 12 residues long. Germline V lookup: CDR1 MNHEY, CDR2 SVGAGI. Trimming pared 6 bases from V and 5 bases from J, leaving 11 bases between. CDR3 sequence: CASSQGTDEQYF. In DNA form, the CDR3 reads TGTGCCAGCAGCCAAGGGACGGACGAGCAGTACTTC.

This clone was recorded once. The chain employs TRBV7-2 and TRBJ1-3; 8 bases fit TRBD1. The CDR3 consists of 15 residues. Germline lookup yields CDR1 SGHTA and CDR2 FQGNSA. V trimming: 4 bases; J trimming: 8 bases; junction bases outside the gene matches: 10. The CDR3 region has the DNA TGTGCCAGCAGCTCTCAAAGGACAGGGAGGGACACCATATATTTT. Residues: CASSSQRTGRDTIYF.

V and J are TRBV2 and TRBJ2-5; 9 bases agree with TRBD2. This CDR3 contains 14 residues. CDR1 SNHLY and CDR2 FYNNEI come from the germline V gene. V dropped 2 bases and J dropped 5; count of bases not matched to a gene: 3. The CDR3 DNA sequence: TGTGCCAGCAGTGAACTAGCGGGGACTGAGACCCAGTACTTC. This gives the protein CASSELAGTETQYF.

On this clone itself: Other DNA sequences in the same sample also yield this CDR3. This chain connects TRBV5-6 to TRBJ2-7; no clear D gene. The germline gives CDR1 SGHDT, CDR2 YYEEEE. CDR3 length: 13 residues. Trimming removed 2 bases from V and 1 base from J, with 7 bases in between. The CDR3 sequence: CASSFGRSYEQYF. In nucleotides, the CDR3 is TGTGCCAGCAGCTTTGGCAGATCCTACGAGCAGTACTTC.

The V call is TRBV4-3, the J call TRBJ2-7; TRBD1 aligns across 7 bases. CDR3 length: 15 amino acids. CDR1 and CDR2 (germline): LGHNA, YSLEER. Losses at the gene ends were 4 bases for V and 0 bases for J; bases not matched to a gene: 6. For the CDR3, the DNA is TGCGCCAGCAGCCTGTATAAGGGGGCCTCCTACGAGCAGTACTTC. This encodes CASSLYKGASYEQYF.

This clone rates as large. CDR3 DNA sequence: TGTGCCACCAGCAGAGATAAGGGGACGGACTATGGCTACACCTTC. The encoded protein is CATSRDKGTDYGYTF. This chain connects TRBV15 to TRBJ1-2; D is possibly TRBD1 (5 bases). This CDR3 spans 15 amino acids. Germline V gene lookup returns CDR1 LNHNV and CDR2 YYDKDF (reference sequence). Trimming stripped 0 bases from V and 3 bases from J, with 11 bases between.

The chain couples TRBV5-4 to TRBJ1-2; D is unresolved. The CDR3 has 13 amino acids. With 2 bases removed from V and 0 bases from J, the gap between germline ends came to 5 bases. Germline values: CDR1 SGHNT, CDR2 YYREEE (reference sequence). This CDR3 reads CASSFDSNYGYTF. CDR3 nucleotide sequence: TGTGCCAGCAGCTTCGATTCTAACTATGGCTACACCTTC. Based on the CDR3 plus reference TRBV5-4 and TRBJ1-2, the full variable domain is ETGVTQSPTHLIKTRGQQVTLRCSSQSGHNTVSWYQQALGQGPQFIFQYYREEENGRGNFPPRFSGLQFPNYSSELNVNALELDDSALYLCASSFDSNYGYTFGSGTRLTVV.

The gene calls are TRBV28 and TRBJ2-7, with TRBD1 matching over 8 bases. This CDR3 is 14 amino acids long. Germline CDR1 is MDHEN and CDR2 is SYDVKM. V lost 7 bases, J lost 0 bases, and 5 bases stayed unmatched. The CDR3 is CASTRTGISYEQYF. The CDR3 DNA reads as TGTGCCAGCACTAGGACAGGGATCTCCTACGAGCAGTACTTC. The full variable domain, in which reference TRBV28 and TRBJ2-7 provide the parts outside the CDR3, is DVKVTQSSRYLVKRTGEKVFLECVQDMDHENMFWYRQDPGLGLRLIYFSYDVKMKEKGDIPEGYSVSREKKERFSLILESASTNQTSMYLCASTRTGISYEQYFGPGTRLTVT.

This clone was recorded only once. The chain carries TRBV7-2 and TRBJ2-1, with 10 bases aligning to TRBD2. Germline values: CDR1 SGHTA, CDR2 FQGNSA. This CDR3 is built from 17 residues. J lost 0 bases, V lost 5 bases, and 7 bases had no gene match. The CDR3 nucleotides read TGTGCCAGCAGCCGAACTAGCGGGGACAGCTCCTACAATGAGCAGTTCTTC. Protein sequence: CASSRTSGDSSYNEQFF.

The chain links TRBV6-4 to TRBJ2-2; D ambiguous. Germline assignment: CDR1 MRHNA and CDR2 SNTAGT. Trimming left V 2 bases short and J 1 base short, with 8 bases between. The length of the CDR3 is 15 residues. Written as DNA, the CDR3 is TGTGCCAGCAGTGACCCTTCGGAGAACACCGGGGAGCTGTTTTTT. Translating it yields CASSDPSENTGELFF.

The rearrangement uses TRBV5-4 and TRBJ1-2, with D tentatively TRBD1 (6 bases). Germline V gives CDR1 SGHNT, CDR2 YYREEE (reference sequence). The V and J ends lost 3 bases and 4 bases respectively, with 19 bases between them. The CDR3 is made up of 16 amino acids. CDR3 in DNA: TGTGCCAGCAGCTCTATACTAAGCGACAGGCGCTATGGCTACACCTTC. Its protein product is CASSSILSDRRYGYTF.

A remark on this clone: Other DNA sequences from this sample encode an identical CDR3 as well. The V and J genes are TRBV5-6 and TRBJ1-2, with no clear D. From germline, CDR1 is SGHDT and CDR2 YYEEEE. This CDR3 region has 13 residues. V lost 2 bases, J lost 4 bases, and 9 bases lay in between. CDR3 bases: TGTGCCAGCAGCTTTGGGAGATCCTATGGCTACACCTTC. This encodes CASSFGRSYGYTF.

A single count supports this clone. The chain has TRBV4-3 and TRBJ2-1; no clear D. The V gene lost 3 bases and the J gene lost 9 bases, with 15 bases spanning the gap. Germline CDR1 reads LGHNA; CDR2 reads YSLEER. The CDR3 covers 14 residues. In DNA form, the CDR3 reads TGCGCCAGCAGCCACAATGAGTGGCGCCCTGAGCAGTTCTTC. Residues: CASSHNEWRPEQFF.

The chain has TRBV30 and TRBJ1-4; possible D gene TRBD1, 6 bases. This CDR3 has 16 residues. Trimming stripped 2 bases from V and 3 bases from J, with 16 bases between. Looked up from germline, CDR1 is GTSNPN and CDR2 is SVGIG (reference sequence). The CDR3 coding sequence is TGTGCCTGGAGTTCCCACCCCGGGACACCTAATGAAAAACTGTTTTTT. Translating it yields CAWSSHPGTPNEKLFF.